The 22 T cell receptor beta chains below come from one sample, sequenced in a study of response to subunit inactivated influenza vaccine. MiXCR, applied by TCRdb to the RT-PCR reads, yields one record per CDR3 protein. The sample consists of under 850,000 distinct CDR3 sequences, approximately 17% of them appearing once. The material sequenced was PBMCs from blood, taken about 5 days after vaccination. Receptors were obtained from a man aged 45 to 65 who received an inactivated influenza vaccine.

The chain links TRBV11-2 to TRBJ2-1; TRBD1 matches 7 bases. The J segment lost 7 bases and the V segment lost 5 bases, leaving 14 bases of the junction unmatched. The CDR3 has 16 amino acids. Germline CDR1 reads SGHAT; CDR2 reads FQNNGV. CDR3 DNA: TGTGCCAGCAGCCCTGGACAGGAGGCTTTTCGGAATGAGCAGTTCTTC. Protein: CASSPGQEAFRNEQFF.

The table lists this clonotype with many counts. V is TRBV6-1 and J is TRBJ2-1; perhaps TRBD1 as D (6 bases). V was trimmed by 5 bases and J by 6 bases, leaving 17 bases between them. Germline V gene lookup returns CDR1 MNHNS and CDR2 SASEGT. The length of the CDR3 is 15 residues. CDR3 nucleotide sequence: TGTGCCAGCAGTCAAGACCTTACAGGGTCCAATGAGCAGTTCTTC. Translation gives CASSQDLTGSNEQFF.

The sample holds a few counts of this clonotype. The chain couples TRBV6-2 or TRBV6-3 to TRBJ2-1, with 9 bases identical to TRBD2. CDR3 length: 16 residues. Losses at the gene ends were 2 bases for V and 3 bases for J; bases not matched to a gene: 5. Germline-derived CDR1 and CDR2 are MNHEY and SVGEGT. The DNA for the CDR3 is TGTGCCAGCAGTTACCCTATAGCGGGAGTCTACAATGAGCAGTTCTTC. Residues: CASSYPIAGVYNEQFF.

This clonotype was detected a few times. The V and J genes are TRBV20-1 and TRBJ2-5; D remains unclear. Germline V gives CDR1 DFQATT, CDR2 SNEGSKA (reference sequence). The CDR3 extends over 14 amino acids. Trimming removed 8 bases from V and 1 base from J, with 17 bases in between. In DNA, the CDR3 is TGCAGTTGTACCAATTCTAATCCCCAAGAGACCCAGTACTTC. Protein: CSCTNSNPQETQYF.

The rearrangement uses TRBV7-2 and TRBJ2-7; the match to TRBD1 covers 10 bases. The CDR3 contains 15 residues. Germline CDR1 is SGHTA and CDR2 is FQGNSA. Trimming cost V 4 bases and J 4 bases; bases outside gene matches: 7. The CDR3 protein is CASSYDRGRIYEQYF. Here the CDR3 DNA reads TGTGCCAGCAGCTATGACAGGGGGCGCATTTACGAGCAGTACTTC.

This chain uses TRBV21-1 with TRBJ2-7; TRBD1 is the table's D call, not checked against the DNA. TRBV21-1 is recorded as a pseudogene. The CDR3 has 17 residues. CDR3 coding DNA: TGTGCCAGCAGCAAAGAATCCCTGATTGGATCGGCCTACGAGCAGTACTTC. Protein sequence: CASSKESLIGSAYEQYF.

The table lists this clonotype with many counts. The chain joins TRBV30 to TRBJ2-7, with D possibly matching TRBD1 (5 bases). The V end lost 2 bases, the J end lost 3 bases, and 5 bases lay between the germline ends. This CDR3 has 11 residues. CDR1 is GTSNPN, CDR2 SVGIG, per germline (reference sequence). As DNA, the CDR3 is TGTGCCTGGAGTCAGGGCTACGAGCAGTACTTC. It yields the protein CAWSQGYEQYF.

V gene TRBV24-1 combines with J gene TRBJ2-1, with 9 bases identical to TRBD1. The CDR3 has 15 amino acids. Germline V gene sequence: CDR1 KGHDR, CDR2 SFDVKD. After removal of 8 bases from V and 5 bases from J, the junction contained 9 bases not matched to a gene. CDR3: CATNPGTGWDNEQFF. Here the CDR3 DNA reads TGTGCCACCAACCCCGGGACAGGGTGGGACAATGAGCAGTTCTTC.

V gene TRBV20-1 combines with J gene TRBJ2-2; D might be TRBD1 (6 bases). V was shortened by 3 bases and J by 3 bases, with 11 bases between the two germline ends. The length of the CDR3 is 14 residues. CDR1 and CDR2 from the germline V gene are DFQATT and SNEGSKA (reference sequence). The CDR3 region has the DNA TGCAGTGCTAGGGCGGACAGTCACACCGGGGAGCTGTTTTTT. Encoded protein: CSARADSHTGELFF.

The genes are TRBV25-1 and TRBJ2-1, with D possibly matching TRBD2 (7 bases). CDR1 MGHDK and CDR2 SYGVNS come from the germline V gene. The CDR3 spans 12 residues. Trimming cost V 6 bases and J 12 bases, with 15 bases left between them. The chain's CDR3 is CASSGGPIWQFF. The CDR3 nucleotides read TGTGCCAGCAGCGGGGGGCCTATATGGCAGTTCTTC.

The chain links TRBV7-2 to TRBJ2-4; perhaps TRBD2 as D (6 bases). Germline V CDR1 and CDR2: SGHTA, FQGNSA. V lost 0 bases and J lost 10, with 13 bases in between. CDR3 length: 14 amino acids. The CDR3 DNA is TGTGCCAGCAGCTTAGCGCGGGGTGCGGTAATTCAGTACTTC. Its translation: CASSLARGAVIQYF.

The chain joins TRBV4-2 to TRBJ2-2; D gene ambiguous. CDR3 length: 15 residues. Trimming removed 0 bases at V and 1 base at J, with 6 bases between. CDR1 is LGHNA and CDR2 is YNFKEQ in the germline V gene. The chain's CDR3 is CASSQEDQNTGELFF. The CDR3 bases are TGTGCCAGCAGCCAAGAAGACCAGAACACCGGGGAGCTGTTTTTT.

V is TRBV6-2 or TRBV6-3 and J is TRBJ2-6; TRBD1 might be the D (6 bases). The germline V and J ends were trimmed by 6 bases and 0 bases, with 15 bases remaining between them. This CDR3 is built from 17 residues. CDR1 is MNHEY, CDR2 SVGEGT, per germline. CDR3 sequence reads: CASRRTASRSGANVLTF. As DNA, the CDR3 is TGTGCCAGCAGACGGACAGCTTCGCGCTCTGGGGCCAACGTCCTGACTTTC.

This clonotype has just a few counts. The V and J genes are TRBV20-1 and TRBJ2-1; the D gene is possibly TRBD2 (6 bases). Germline V gene data show CDR1 as DFQATT and CDR2 as SNEGSKA (reference sequence). V was cut by 1 base and J by 10 bases, with 17 bases left in between. The CDR3 extends over 14 amino acids. The chain's CDR3 is CSARATSPVGEQFF. As DNA, the CDR3 is TGCAGTGCTAGAGCGACTAGTCCTGTGGGGGAGCAGTTCTTC.

This clonotype was recorded at least ten times. This sequence joins TRBV20-1 and TRBJ1-4; D unclear. Trimming stripped 0 bases from V and 5 bases from J, with 7 bases between. The CDR3 totals 13 residues. CDR1 and CDR2 (germline): DFQATT, SNEGSKA (reference sequence). CDR3 protein: CSARDTKNEKLFF. The CDR3 coding sequence is TGCAGTGCTAGAGACACAAAGAATGAAAAACTGTTTTTT.

This clonotype was detected many times. The gene calls are TRBV5-1 and TRBJ2-3; D is unclear. The CDR3 has 15 residues. The V end was cut by 0 bases, the J end by 0 bases, with 8 bases between. The germline gives CDR1 SGHRS, CDR2 YFSETQ. Written as DNA, the CDR3 is TGCGCCAGCAGCTTGGACGGACCTAGCACAGATACGCAGTATTTT. It translates to CASSLDGPSTDTQYF.

The CDR3 coding sequence is TGCGCCAGCAGCTTGCCCAGGGGGACAGGGGGGACAGATACGCAGTATTTT. This translates into CASSLPRGTGGTDTQYF. The V call is TRBV5-1, the J call TRBJ2-3; 11 bases fit TRBD1. V was pared by 1 base and J by 3 bases, with 7 bases of the junction left unmatched. Germline V gene sequence: CDR1 SGHRS, CDR2 YFSETQ. The CDR3 sequence is 17 residues long.

The V and J genes are TRBV7-2 and TRBJ2-7; D tentatively fits TRBD1 or TRBD2 (6 bases each). The CDR3 consists of 14 residues. Trimming took off 4 bases at V and 7 bases at J, with 17 bases between the two ends. Looked up from germline, CDR1 is SGHTA and CDR2 is FQGNSA. In nucleotides, the CDR3 is TGTGCCAGCAGCTCGGGGGCAGCCCTGGGAGAGCAGTACTTC. Its protein product is CASSSGAALGEQYF. Full variable domain (rest looked up from reference TRBV7-2 and TRBJ2-7): GAGVSQSPSNKVTEKGKDVELRCDPISGHTALYWYRQSLGQGLEFLIYFQGNSAPDKSGLPSDRFSAERTGGSVSTLTIQRTQQEDSAVYLCASSSGAALGEQYFGPGTRLTVT.

The genes are TRBV7-2 and TRBJ2-2, with D maybe TRBD2 (6 bases). Germline CDR1 is SGHTA and CDR2 is FQGNSA. V shed 9 bases and J shed 4 bases, with 18 bases lying between them. The CDR3 extends over 15 amino acids. The CDR3 bases are TGTGCCAGTTACCGGGGGTCAGGTAGCACCGGGGAGCTGTTTTTT. Translation: CASYRGSGSTGELFF.

This clonotype was recorded a few times. The chain uses TRBV7-6 and TRBJ2-5; either TRBD1 or TRBD2 may supply D (5 bases each). This CDR3 is built from 13 residues. V gave up 2 bases and J gave up 5 bases, with 9 bases separating them. CDR1 and CDR2 (germline): SGHVS, FNYEAQ. CDR3 amino acids: CASSLWDRETQYF. CDR3 nucleotide sequence: TGTGCCAGCAGCTTATGGGACCGGGAGACCCAGTACTTC.

This sequence joins TRBV4-2 and TRBJ2-3, with 9 bases matching TRBD1. The CDR3 loop spans 16 amino acids. Germline trimming cut 0 bases from V and 5 bases from J; bases unmatched to any gene: 6. CDR1 is LGHNA, CDR2 YNFKEQ, per germline. The CDR3 protein is CASSQDNRGRGDTQYF. In DNA form, the CDR3 reads TGTGCCAGCAGCCAAGATAACAGGGGGCGAGGAGATACGCAGTATTTT.

This clonotype was counted only a few times. The chain has TRBV20-1 and TRBJ2-5; 7 nucleotides match TRBD2. This CDR3 is 12 amino acids long. Unmatched junction bases numbered 4, after V lost 7 bases and J lost 2 bases. Germline loops: CDR1 DFQATT, CDR2 SNEGSKA (reference sequence). The CDR3 DNA reads TGCAGTGGAGCGGGGATGCAAGAGACCCAGTACTTC. Translating it yields CSGAGMQETQYF.